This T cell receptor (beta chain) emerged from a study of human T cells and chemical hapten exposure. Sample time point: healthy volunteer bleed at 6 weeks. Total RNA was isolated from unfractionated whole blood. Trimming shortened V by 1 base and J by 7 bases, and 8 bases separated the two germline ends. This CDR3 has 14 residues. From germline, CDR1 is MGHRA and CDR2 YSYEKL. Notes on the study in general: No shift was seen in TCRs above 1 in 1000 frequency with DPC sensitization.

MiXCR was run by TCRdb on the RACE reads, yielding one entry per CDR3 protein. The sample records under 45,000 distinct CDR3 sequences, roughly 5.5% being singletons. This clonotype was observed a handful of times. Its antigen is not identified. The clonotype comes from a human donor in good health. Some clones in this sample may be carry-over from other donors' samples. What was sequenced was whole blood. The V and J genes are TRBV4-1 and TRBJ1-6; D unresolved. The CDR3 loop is CASSQGWSNSPLHF. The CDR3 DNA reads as TGCGCCAGCAGCCAAGGTTGGAGCAATTCACCCCTCCACTTT.